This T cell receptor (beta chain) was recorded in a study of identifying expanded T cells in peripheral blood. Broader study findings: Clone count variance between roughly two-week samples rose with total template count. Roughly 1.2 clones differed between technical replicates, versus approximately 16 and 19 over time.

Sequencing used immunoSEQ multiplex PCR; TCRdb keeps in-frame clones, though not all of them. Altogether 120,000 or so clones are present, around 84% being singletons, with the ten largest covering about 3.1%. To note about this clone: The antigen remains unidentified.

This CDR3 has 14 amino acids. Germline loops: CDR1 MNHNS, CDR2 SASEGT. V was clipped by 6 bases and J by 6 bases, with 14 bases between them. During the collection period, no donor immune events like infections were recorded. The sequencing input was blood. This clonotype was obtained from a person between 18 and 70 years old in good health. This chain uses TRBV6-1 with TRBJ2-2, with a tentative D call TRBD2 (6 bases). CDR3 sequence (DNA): TGTGCCAGCAGCCCAGTTGGGGAGGCCGGGGAGCTGTTTTTT. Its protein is CASSPVGEAGELFF.